The rows below give T cell receptor beta chains drawn from one sample of a study of blood T cell repertoires in COVID-19. Here immunoSEQ multiplex PCR was the method, and the copy in TCRdb shows in-frame clones only, minus some. The table has around 170,000 clones, 80% to 90% seen once. Sequencing was carried out using peripheral blood. All receptors come from a man aged 55 to 70 with acute or convalescent COVID-19. Each CDR3 is given with its conserved first and last residue. D genes are given only for firm matches. The listing skips clone size in some rows; elsewhere it reads once, few, many or a size class.

D gene,CDR3 length,clone size,V gene,J gene,CDR3 protein,CDR3 DNA
.,13,.,TRBV7-2,TRBJ2-5,CASNPEGSETQYF,TGTGCCAGCAACCCGGAGGGCTCGGAGACCCAGTACTTC
TRBD1,18,.,TRBV6-1,TRBJ1-5,CASSVGQTWPYSNQPQHF,TGTGCCAGCAGTGTGGGACAGACTTGGCCTTATAGCAATCAGCCCCAGCATTTT
.,16,.,TRBV25-1,TRBJ2-3,CASTPPTGRGTDTQYF,TGTGCCAGCACACCGCCTACAGGGAGGGGCACAGATACGCAGTATTTT
.,14,once,TRBV6-6,TRBJ1-2,CASSYSTGSNGYTF,TGTGCCAGCAGTTACTCCACAGGGTCTAACGGCTACACCTTC
.,15,.,TRBV19,TRBJ1-1,CASLPREGRNTEAFF,TGTGCCAGCCTACCTCGGGAAGGAAGGAACACTGAAGCTTTCTTT
.,12,.,TRBV19,TRBJ1-2,CASSPRVYGYTF,TGTGCCAGTAGCCCCCGGGTCTATGGCTACACCTTC
TRBD2,14,once,TRBV10-2,TRBJ2-7,CASRGGGMFYEQYF,TGCGCCAGCCGTGGCGGGGGTATGTTCTACGAGCAGTACTTC
.,14,.,TRBV3-1/TRBV3-2,TRBJ2-7,CASSHTQRSYEQYF,TGTGCCAGCAGCCACACCCAAAGGAGCTACGAGCAGTACTTC
TRBD2,14,.,TRBV6-5,TRBJ2-3,CASGRDYGTDTQYF,TGTGCCAGCGGTAGGGACTATGGCACAGATACGCAGTATTTT
.,15,.,TRBV24-1,TRBJ2-2,CATSDPRTPTGELFF,TGTGCCACCAGTGACCCGCGGACACCAACCGGGGAGCTGTTTTTT
TRBD1,16,.,TRBV27,TRBJ2-2,CASRNGRQGTTGELFF,TGTGCCAGCCGGAACGGGAGACAGGGGACCACCGGGGAGCTGTTTTTT
.,13,once,TRBV30,TRBJ1-2,CAWSYGVSYGYTF,TGTGCCTGGAGTTACGGGGTCTCCTATGGCTACACCTTC
TRBD2,16,few,TRBV7-9,TRBJ2-5,CASVSRGRGRQETQYF,TGTGCCAGCGTTTCCCGTGGGAGGGGTCGGCAAGAGACCCAGTACTTC
TRBD1,18,.,TRBV4-2,TRBJ1-1,CASSPGTGGIVFGTEAFF,TGTGCCAGCAGCCCTGGGACAGGGGGCATAGTCTTCGGCACTGAAGCTTTCTTT
.,12,.,TRBV19,TRBJ1-5,CASAAGNQPQHF,TGTGCCAGTGCCGCAGGTAATCAGCCCCAGCATTTT
TRBD1,15,.,TRBV6-5,TRBJ1-2,CASSYSNRGNYGYTF,TGTGCCAGCAGTTACTCGAACAGGGGGAACTATGGCTACACCTTC
.,16,.,TRBV6-1,TRBJ1-6,CASSDGGRGASTPLHF,TGTGCCAGCAGTGACGGAGGGAGAGGGGCCTCTACACCCCTCCACTTT
TRBD2,17,.,TRBV4-2,TRBJ2-1,CASSQKNGTSVFDEQFF,TGTGCCAGCAGCCAAAAAAACGGGACTAGCGTGTTCGATGAGCAGTTCTTC
TRBD1,15,.,TRBV5-1,TRBJ1-2,CASSPRTGGFSGYTF,TGCGCCAGCAGCCCTCGGACAGGGGGGTTTTCTGGCTACACCTTC
TRBD1,15,.,TRBV4-1,TRBJ2-7,CASSRDRGVSYEQYF,TGCGCCAGCAGCCGGGACAGGGGTGTTTCCTACGAGCAGTACTTC
.,15,.,TRBV12-2,TRBJ2-2,CARLAGGPNTGELFF,TGTGCAAGACTAGCGGGGGGGCCGAACACCGGGGAGCTGTTTTTT
TRBD1,15,.,TRBV2,TRBJ1-4,CASSEAGTGNEKLFF,TGTGCCAGCAGTGAAGCGGGGACAGGGAATGAAAAACTGTTTTTT
TRBD2,17,.,TRBV24-1,TRBJ2-3,CATSDSSSGGYTDTQYF,TGTGCCACCAGTGATTCGTCTAGCGGGGGCTACACAGATACGCAGTATTTT
.,14,.,TRBV20-1,TRBJ2-2,CSASRGLNTGELFF,TGCAGTGCTAGTAGGGGTTTGAACACCGGGGAGCTGTTTTTT
.,15,.,TRBV21-1,TRBJ1-3,CASSKEASVGNTIYF,TGTGCCAGCAGCAAAGAAGCATCCGTCGGAAACACCATATATTTT
.,16,.,TRBV11-2,TRBJ1-5,CASSLGSGVSNQPQHF,TGTGCCAGCAGCTTAGGCTCAGGGGTAAGCAATCAGCCCCAGCATTTT
.,13,.,TRBV6-5,TRBJ1-2,CASSNRAGDGYTF,TGTGCCAGCAGTAACCGGGCAGGGGATGGCTACACCTTC
TRBD2,16,.,TRBV24-1,TRBJ2-7,CATSESGSGGLAGLFF,TGTGCCACCAGTGAGTCGGGATCCGGAGGACTAGCGGGGTTGTTCTTC
.,15,.,TRBV3-1/TRBV3-2,TRBJ1-4,CASSSRTGGGEKLFF,TGTGCCAGCAGCTCCCGGACGGGGGGAGGTGAAAAACTGTTTTTT
TRBD1,14,once,TRBV25-1,TRBJ1-1,CASSEDREWGRAFF,TGTGCCAGCAGTGAAGACAGGGAGTGGGGAAGGGCTTTCTTT
TRBD1,19,.,TRBV5-8,TRBJ1-5,CASSFPGQGLGDSNQPQHF,TGTGCCAGCAGCTTTCCGGGACAGGGTTTAGGGGATAGCAATCAGCCCCAGCATTTT
TRBD1,15,.,TRBV6-5,TRBJ1-5,CASRSDRASNQPQHF,TGTGCCAGCAGATCGGACAGGGCGAGCAATCAGCCCCAGCATTTT
TRBD1,15,.,TRBV19,TRBJ2-7,CASSAPGQGWYEQYF,TGTGCCAGTAGCGCCCCGGGACAGGGGTGGTACGAGCAGTACTTC
.,17,.,TRBV5-5,TRBJ1-1,CASSSGTRGIMNTEAFF,TGTGCCAGCAGCTCGGGAACCAGGGGAATCATGAACACTGAAGCTTTCTTT
.,14,.,TRBV11-2,TRBJ2-7,CASSLVARGVEQYF,TGTGCCAGCAGCTTAGTTGCCAGGGGGGTTGAGCAGTACTTC
TRBD1,16,.,TRBV5-5,TRBJ1-1,CASSPDRGTMNTEAFF,TGTGCCAGCAGCCCGGACAGGGGGACGATGAACACTGAAGCTTTCTTT
TRBD1,13,few,TRBV9,TRBJ1-2,CASSQTGADGYTF,TGTGCCAGCAGCCAAACAGGGGCTGACGGCTACACCTTC
.,14,once,TRBV15,TRBJ1-5,CATSRDSGNQPQHF,TGTGCCACCAGCAGAGATTCAGGGAATCAGCCCCAGCATTTT
TRBD1,15,.,TRBV5-4,TRBJ1-3,CASSERPGGGNTIYF,TGTGCCAGCAGCGAGAGGCCAGGGGGAGGAAACACCATATATTTT